One and the same sample provided the 3 T cell receptor beta chains below, sequenced in a study of shared T cell receptors in the human thymus (dated by TCRdb to the early 2020s). To prepare the library, the immunoSEQ multiplex PCR assay was applied. The table was pulled from immuneACCESS by TCRdb, which kept in-frame rearrangements only. Such tables lose some clones; where checked, under half of the loss comes from unresolved V genes, and the rest has no known cause. The sample table lists some 760,000 clones, around 85% of them with a count of one. The ten largest clones take up under 0.012% of the sample. These records were also assigned to another study, of human thymus T cells.

What was sequenced was thymocytes. These receptors originate from a girl in the first two years of life with a congenital heart defect. Donor details come from another sample of the same person, matched by shared clones.

This rearrangement joins TRBV10-3 to TRBJ2-7; no firm D call. CDR1 and CDR2 (germline): ENHRY, SYGVKD. V lost 4 bases, J lost 4 bases, and 11 bases lay in between. The length of the CDR3 is 13 residues. This chain's CDR3 is CAISGVQQYEQYF. Written as DNA, the CDR3 is TGTGCCATCAGTGGGGTACAGCAGTACGAGCAGTACTTC.

Turning to this clone: Other nucleotide sequences in the sample specify the same CDR3. V is TRBV28 and J is TRBJ2-1; D is perhaps TRBD2 (5 bases). Trimming pared 6 bases from V and 10 bases from J, leaving 10 bases between. The CDR3 length is 11 residues. The germline V gene has CDR1 MDHEN and CDR2 SYDVKM. In nucleotides, the CDR3 is TGTGCCAGCAGCCCACGAGGGGAGCAGTTCTTC. It translates to CASSPRGEQFF.

The rearrangement uses TRBV28 and TRBJ2-7, with D perhaps matching TRBD1 (6 bases). The germline gives CDR1 MDHEN, CDR2 SYDVKM. CDR3 size: 16 residues. The V gene lost 10 bases and the J gene lost 2 bases, with 24 bases spanning the gap. The CDR3 DNA reads TGTGCCACCACCAAAGAAAGGACAGACCTTCCCTACGAGCAGTACTTC. Translated, it gives CATTKERTDLPYEQYF.